The text below deals with one T cell receptor (beta chain). Its antigen is as yet unknown. V shed 5 bases and J 7 bases; nucleotides not matched to a gene: 5. The CDR3 has 15 residues. Germline V gene sequence: CDR1 SGDLS, CDR2 YYNGEE. The table came from immunoSEQ multiplex PCR; TCRdb's copy has only in-frame clones and leaves some out. Of about 160,000 clones detected, around nine tenths appear once; the ten largest clones hold around 5.5%. The sample comes from a study of T cell responses to AZD1222 COVID-19 vaccine. Study-wide findings and caveats: Scientists sampled the repertoires only once the peak T cell response had passed. As reported, nearly half of all spike-specific TCRs target variant regions that are unmutated.

Sequenced material: peripheral blood, taken on day 0 of AZD1222 vaccination. The chain joins TRBV9 to TRBJ2-3, with 15 bases identical to TRBD2. The receptor was isolated from an adult in good health. In DNA, the CDR3 is TGTGCCAGCAGTGACGGGACTAGCGGGAGGAATACGCAGTATTTT. Its protein product is CASSDGTSGRNTQYF.